The sequence of this TCR beta chain was determined in a study of blood T cell repertoires in COVID-19. Study as a whole: The cDNA or gDNA used as material had been derived from T cells, B-cell-depleted T cells, or PBMCs.

Germline V CDR1 and CDR2: KGHSH, LQKENI. CDR3 length: 15 residues. V dropped 6 bases and J dropped 4; count of bases not matched to a gene: 9. Assay used: immunoSEQ multiplex PCR; TCRdb lists only in-frame clones, some missing. The profile shows about 220,000 clones, approximately 85% of them singletons. The clonotype comes from a middle-aged man who had recovered from COVID-19. Sample: peripheral blood. This chain links TRBV18 with TRBJ2-4, with 7 bases aligning to TRBD1. CDR3 DNA sequence: TGTGCCAGCTCTCCGGGACAGCCGGGAAAAAACATTCAGTACTTC. Its translation is CASSPGQPGKNIQYF.